This T cell receptor (beta chain) was sequenced for a study of metastatic and nonmetastatic thyroid tumors. Looking at the study overall: Both malignant and benign thyroid patients supplied peripheral blood and tumor or nodule tissue samples, across which the repertoires of these patients were then compared. Broader study findings: As reported, TCR beta diversity in blood and tumor was significantly higher in malignant thyroid tumors than in benign nodules.

All patients were treatment-naive before thyroid surgery. This clone was counted many times. Its target is not known. Germline loops: CDR1 SQVTM, CDR2 ANQGSEA. V gave up 4 bases and J gave up 5 bases; unmatched junction bases: 8. The CDR3 length is 14 residues. Per the original data handling: What underpinned the distant-metastasis classifier for papillary thyroid cancer was the set of CDR3 differences across clinicopathological groups. TCRdb re-clonotyped the PCR reads via MiXCR. These V and J calls are TCRdb output, not the study's own analysis. The table lists approximately 86,000 clones, about 12% of them singletons.

This TCR was sampled from a female donor with papillary thyroid cancer or a benign thyroid nodule (not recorded which). Some clones in this sample may be carry-over from other donors' samples. The sequenced material came from tumor tissue. The chain carries TRBV29-1 and TRBJ2-3; TRBD2 agrees at 8 bases. CDR3 in amino acids: CSVGREGQEDTQYF. CDR3 sequence (DNA): TGCAGCGTTGGTCGGGAGGGCCAGGAAGATACGCAGTATTTT.